This T cell receptor (beta chain) was observed in a study of blood T cell repertoires in COVID-19. Background on the study: In each case, the material was cDNA or gDNA derived from T cells, B-cell-depleted T cells, or PBMCs.

Per the study methods: For nucleated cells, counts were estimated from reference gene primer amplification. TCRdb's table, derived via immunoSEQ multiplex PCR, lists solely in-frame clones and lacks some. From that table come the V and J calls and clone size; the DNA was used to work out D and trimming. The profile shows roughly 400,000 clones, more than 70% of them singletons. Cohorts were based on clinical histories the participants reported. A case of COVID-19 had been met by exposed participants within 2 weeks before study entry. From germline, CDR1 is SGHDN and CDR2 FVKESK. Trimming cost V 3 bases and J 4 bases; bases outside gene matches: 8. The length of the CDR3 is 16 residues.

The TCR sequence derives from a woman under 30 who had been exposed to COVID-19. The sequenced sample consisted of PBMCs or T cells enriched from blood (not recorded which). The chain combines TRBV14 with TRBJ2-2; 7 bases fit TRBD2. CDR3 in DNA: TGTGCCAGCAGCCACTTCGGACTAGTACCCACCGGGGAGCTGTTTTTT. Translated, it gives CASSHFGLVPTGELFF.